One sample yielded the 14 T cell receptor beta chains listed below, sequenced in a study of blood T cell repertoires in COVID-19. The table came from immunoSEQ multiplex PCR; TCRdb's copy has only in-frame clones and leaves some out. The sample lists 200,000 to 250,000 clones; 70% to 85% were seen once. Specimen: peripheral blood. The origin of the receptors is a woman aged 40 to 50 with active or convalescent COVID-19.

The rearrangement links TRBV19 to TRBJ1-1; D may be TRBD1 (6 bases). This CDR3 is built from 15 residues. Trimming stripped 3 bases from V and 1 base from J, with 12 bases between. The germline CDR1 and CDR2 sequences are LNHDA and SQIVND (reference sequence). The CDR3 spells CASSMWGRGNTEAFF. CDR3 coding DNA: TGTGCCAGTAGTATGTGGGGCAGGGGGAACACTGAAGCTTTCTTT. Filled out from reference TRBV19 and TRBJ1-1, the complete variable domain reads DGGITQSPKYLFRKEGQNVTLSCEQNLNHDAMYWYRQDPGQGLRLIYYSQIVNDFQKGDIAEGYSVSREKKESFPLTVTSAQKNPTAFYLCASSMWGRGNTEAFFGQGTRLTVV.

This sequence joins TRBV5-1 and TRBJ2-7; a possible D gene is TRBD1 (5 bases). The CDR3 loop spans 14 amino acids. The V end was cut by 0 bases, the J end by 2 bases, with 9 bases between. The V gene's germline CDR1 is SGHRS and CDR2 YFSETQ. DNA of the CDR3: TGCGCCAGCAGCTTGGTGGCAGGGACCTACGAGCAGTACTTC. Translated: CASSLVAGTYEQYF.

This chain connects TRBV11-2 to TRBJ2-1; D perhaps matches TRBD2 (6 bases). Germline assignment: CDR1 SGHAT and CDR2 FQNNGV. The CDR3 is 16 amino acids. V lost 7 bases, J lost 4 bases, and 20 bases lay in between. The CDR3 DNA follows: TGTGCCAGCACCTACATGGGGCTAGCGAGGTACAATGAGCAGTTCTTC. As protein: CASTYMGLARYNEQFF.

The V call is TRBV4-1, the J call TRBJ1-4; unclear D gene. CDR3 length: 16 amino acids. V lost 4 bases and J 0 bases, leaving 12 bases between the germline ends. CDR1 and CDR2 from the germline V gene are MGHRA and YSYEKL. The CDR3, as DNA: TGCGCCAGCAGCCGAGGAGGGCTAGCAACTAATGAAAAACTGTTTTTT. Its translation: CASSRGGLATNEKLFF.

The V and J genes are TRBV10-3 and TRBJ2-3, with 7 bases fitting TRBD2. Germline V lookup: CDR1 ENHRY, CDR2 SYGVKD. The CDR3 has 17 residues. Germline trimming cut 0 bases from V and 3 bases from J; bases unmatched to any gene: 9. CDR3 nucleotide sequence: TGTGCCATCAGTGAGTCGGCGACTAGCTCCCAAACAGATACGCAGTATTTT. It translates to CAISESATSSQTDTQYF.

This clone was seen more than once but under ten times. Written as DNA, the CDR3 is TGTGCCAGCAGCCTCCGGGACACCAATCAGCCCCAGCATTTT. This translates into CASSLRDTNQPQHF. The chain employs TRBV6-5 and TRBJ1-5; D possibly corresponds to TRBD1 (6 bases). The CDR3 is 14 amino acids. Per the germline V gene, CDR1 is MNHEY and CDR2 is SVGAGI. The V end lost 6 bases, the J end lost 3 bases, and 12 bases lay between the germline ends.

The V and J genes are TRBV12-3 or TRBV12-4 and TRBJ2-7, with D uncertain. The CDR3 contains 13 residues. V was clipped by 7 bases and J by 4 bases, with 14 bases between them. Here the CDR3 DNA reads TGTGCCAGCACCCCCCGATGGGCTTACGAGCAGTACTTC. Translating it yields CASTPRWAYEQYF.

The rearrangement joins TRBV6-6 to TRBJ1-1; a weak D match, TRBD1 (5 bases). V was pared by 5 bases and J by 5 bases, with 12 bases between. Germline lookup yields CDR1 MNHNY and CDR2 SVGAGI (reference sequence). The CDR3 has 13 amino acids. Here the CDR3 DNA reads TGTGCCAGCAGTCCAGGGATTGGGACTGAAGCTTTCTTT. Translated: CASSPGIGTEAFF.

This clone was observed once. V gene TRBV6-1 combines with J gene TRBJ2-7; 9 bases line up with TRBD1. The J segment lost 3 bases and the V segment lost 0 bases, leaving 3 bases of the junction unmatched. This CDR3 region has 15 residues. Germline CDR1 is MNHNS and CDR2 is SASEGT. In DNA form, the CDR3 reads TGTGCCAGCAGTGAAGCCAGGACAGGGGACTACGAGCAGTACTTC. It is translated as CASSEARTGDYEQYF.

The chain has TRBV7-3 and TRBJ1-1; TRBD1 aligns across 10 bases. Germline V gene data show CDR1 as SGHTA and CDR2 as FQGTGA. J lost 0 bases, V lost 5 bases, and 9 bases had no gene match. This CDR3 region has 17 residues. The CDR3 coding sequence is TGTGCCAGCAGCCCTAAGGGGACAGGGGAAATGAACACTGAAGCTTTCTTT. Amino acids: CASSPKGTGEMNTEAFF.

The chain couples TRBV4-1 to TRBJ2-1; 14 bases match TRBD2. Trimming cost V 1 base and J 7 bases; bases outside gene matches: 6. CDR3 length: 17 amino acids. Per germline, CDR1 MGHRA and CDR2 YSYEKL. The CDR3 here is CASSQGLAGGIGNEQFF. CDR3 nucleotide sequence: TGCGCCAGCAGCCAAGGACTAGCGGGGGGGATAGGGAATGAGCAGTTCTTC.

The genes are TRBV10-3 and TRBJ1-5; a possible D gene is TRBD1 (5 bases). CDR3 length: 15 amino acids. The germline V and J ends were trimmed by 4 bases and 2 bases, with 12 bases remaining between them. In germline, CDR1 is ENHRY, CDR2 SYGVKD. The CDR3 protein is CAISVGREGNQPQHF. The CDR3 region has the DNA TGTGCCATCAGTGTTGGCAGGGAAGGCAATCAGCCCCAGCATTTT.

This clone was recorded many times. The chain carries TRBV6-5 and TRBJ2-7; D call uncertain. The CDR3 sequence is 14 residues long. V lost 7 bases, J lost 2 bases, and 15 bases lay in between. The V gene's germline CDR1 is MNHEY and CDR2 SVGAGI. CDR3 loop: CASTPSYRAYEQYV. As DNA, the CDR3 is TGTGCCAGCACCCCGTCGTACCGCGCCTACGAGCAGTACGTC.

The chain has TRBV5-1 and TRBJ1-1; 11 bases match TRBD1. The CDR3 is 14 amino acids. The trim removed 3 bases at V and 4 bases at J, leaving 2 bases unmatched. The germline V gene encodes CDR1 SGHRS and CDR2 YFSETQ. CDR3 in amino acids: CASSWGTGGTEAFF. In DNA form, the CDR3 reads TGCGCCAGCAGCTGGGGGACAGGGGGCACTGAAGCTTTCTTT.